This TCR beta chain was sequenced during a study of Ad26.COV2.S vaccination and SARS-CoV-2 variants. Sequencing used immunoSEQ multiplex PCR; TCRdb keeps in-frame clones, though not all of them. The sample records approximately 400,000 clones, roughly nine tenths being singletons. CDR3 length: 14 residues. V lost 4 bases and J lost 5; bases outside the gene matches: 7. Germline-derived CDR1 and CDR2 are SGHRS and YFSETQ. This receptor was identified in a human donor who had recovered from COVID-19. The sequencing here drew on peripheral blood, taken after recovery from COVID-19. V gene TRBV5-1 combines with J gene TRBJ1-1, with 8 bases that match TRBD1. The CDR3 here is CASSNLQGGTEAFF. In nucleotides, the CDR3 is TGCGCCAGCAGCAACTTACAGGGGGGGACTGAAGCTTTCTTT.